What follows is one T cell receptor beta chain and its context. Time point noted: pre-treatment sample, taken before nivolumab and TIL therapy. This CDR3 contains 15 residues. Trimming cost V 9 bases and J 1 base; bases outside gene matches: 10. Germline V gene sequence: CDR1 SGHNT, CDR2 YYREEE (reference sequence). The data originate from a study of TIL therapy for anti-PD-1-resistant metastatic lung cancer. The immunoSEQ assay was v3. The method was immunoSEQ multiplex PCR; TCRdb's version includes in-frame clones alone and lacks a portion of them. The profile shows just over 20,000 clones, over 70% of them singletons.

The clonotype comes from a person aged 25-79 years with non-small cell lung cancer. The input for sequencing was blood, taken at baseline. The V call is TRBV5-4, the J call TRBJ2-5; 9 bases agree with TRBD2. The CDR3 DNA reads as TGTGCCACCTCCAGGCGGGGGGGCCTCCAAGAGACCCAGTACTTC. It is translated as CATSRRGGLQETQYF.